The T cell receptor (beta chain) under discussion was sequenced for a study of blood T cell repertoires in COVID-19. Study in general: Samples representing acute and convalescent COVID-19 were sourced from the United States, Italy and Spain. PBMCs, B-cell-depleted T cells, or T cells provided the cDNA or gDNA that made up the material.

There are a few counts of this clone. TCRdb's copy holds only in-frame clones and misses some; the assay was immunoSEQ multiplex PCR. The sample lists about 72,000 clones; 70% to 90% were seen once. V lost 7 bases and J lost 7, with 11 bases in between. This CDR3 comprises 12 residues. Germline V CDR1 and CDR2: MNHEY, SMNVEV (reference sequence). The TCR sequence derives from a man aged 65 to 85 with active or convalescent COVID-19. What was sequenced was peripheral blood. The V and J genes are TRBV27 and TRBJ1-5; D perhaps matches TRBD1 (6 bases). For the CDR3, the DNA is TGTGCCAGCAAACAACAGGGACAGCCCCAGCATTTT. This codes for CASKQQGQPQHF.